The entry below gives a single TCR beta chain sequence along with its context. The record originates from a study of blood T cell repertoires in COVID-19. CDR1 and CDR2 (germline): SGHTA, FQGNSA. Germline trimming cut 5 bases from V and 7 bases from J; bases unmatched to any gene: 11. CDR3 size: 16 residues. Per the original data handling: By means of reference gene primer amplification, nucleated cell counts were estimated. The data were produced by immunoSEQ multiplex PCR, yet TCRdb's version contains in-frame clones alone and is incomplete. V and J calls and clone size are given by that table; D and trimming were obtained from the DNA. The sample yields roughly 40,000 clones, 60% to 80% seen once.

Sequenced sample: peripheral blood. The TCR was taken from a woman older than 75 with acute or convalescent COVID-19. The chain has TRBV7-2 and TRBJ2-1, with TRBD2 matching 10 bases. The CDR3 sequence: CASSPSASGRGNEQFF. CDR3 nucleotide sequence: TGTGCCAGCAGCCCTAGTGCTAGCGGGAGAGGTAATGAGCAGTTCTTC.